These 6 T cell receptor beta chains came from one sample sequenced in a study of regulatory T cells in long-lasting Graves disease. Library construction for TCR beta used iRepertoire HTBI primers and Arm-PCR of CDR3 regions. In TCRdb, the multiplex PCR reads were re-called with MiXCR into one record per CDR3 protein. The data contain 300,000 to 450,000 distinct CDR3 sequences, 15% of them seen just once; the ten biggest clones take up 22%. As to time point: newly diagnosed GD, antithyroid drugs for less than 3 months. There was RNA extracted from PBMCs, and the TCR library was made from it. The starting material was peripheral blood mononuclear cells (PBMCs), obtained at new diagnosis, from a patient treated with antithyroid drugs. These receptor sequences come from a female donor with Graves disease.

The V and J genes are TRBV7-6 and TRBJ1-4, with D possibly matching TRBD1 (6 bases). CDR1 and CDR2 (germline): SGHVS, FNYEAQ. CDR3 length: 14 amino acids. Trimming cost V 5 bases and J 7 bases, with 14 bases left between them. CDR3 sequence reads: CASSRTAQGEKLFF. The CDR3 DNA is TGTGCCAGCAGCCGGACAGCTCAGGGTGAAAAACTGTTTTTT.

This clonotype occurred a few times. The DNA for the CDR3 is TGTGCCAGCAGCGTAGGATCGGCGGACAATGAGCAGTTCTTC. It yields the protein CASSVGSADNEQFF. The chain has TRBV9 and TRBJ2-1; unclear D gene. The V and J ends lost 0 bases and 5 bases respectively, with 9 bases between them. The CDR3 totals 14 residues. CDR1 and CDR2 (germline): SGDLS, YYNGEE.

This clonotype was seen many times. The CDR3 loop is CSAREDPLGTDTQYF. The CDR3 DNA follows: TGCAGTGCTAGAGAGGACCCGCTGGGCACAGATACGCAGTATTTT. The chain couples TRBV20-1 to TRBJ2-3; no clear D. The V gene lost 0 bases and the J gene lost 1 base, with 11 bases spanning the gap. The CDR3 covers 15 residues. Germline assignment: CDR1 DFQATT and CDR2 SNEGSKA (reference sequence).

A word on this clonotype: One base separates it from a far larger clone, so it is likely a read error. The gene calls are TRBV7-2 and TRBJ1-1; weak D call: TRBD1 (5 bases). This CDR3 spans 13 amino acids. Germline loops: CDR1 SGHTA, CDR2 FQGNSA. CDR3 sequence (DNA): TGTGCCTGCAGCCTGACAGAGAACACTGAAGCTTTCTTT. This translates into CACSLTENTEAFF.

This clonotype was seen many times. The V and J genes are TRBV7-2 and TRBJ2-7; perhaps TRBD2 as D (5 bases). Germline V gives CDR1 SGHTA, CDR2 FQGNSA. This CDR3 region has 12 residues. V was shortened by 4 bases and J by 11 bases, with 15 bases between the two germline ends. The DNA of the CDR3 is TGTGCCAGCAGCTCCGAAGACACCGGGGAGTACTTC. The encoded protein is CASSSEDTGEYF. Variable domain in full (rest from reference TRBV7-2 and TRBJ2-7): GAGVSQSPSNKVTEKGKDVELRCDPISGHTALYWYRQSLGQGLEFLIYFQGNSAPDKSGLPSDRFSAERTGGSVSTLTIQRTQQEDSAVYLCASSSEDTGEYFGPGTRLTVT.

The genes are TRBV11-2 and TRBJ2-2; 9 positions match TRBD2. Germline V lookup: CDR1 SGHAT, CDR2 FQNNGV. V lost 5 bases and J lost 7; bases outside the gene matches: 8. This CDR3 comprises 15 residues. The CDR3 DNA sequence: TGTGCCAGCAGCCAACAAGCGGGAGGAAACGGGGAGCTGTTTTTT. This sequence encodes CASSQQAGGNGELFF.